A single sample is the source of the 30 T cell receptor beta chains below, sequenced in a study of blood T cell repertoires in COVID-19. Using immunoSEQ multiplex PCR, the repertoire was profiled, and TCRdb retains in-frame clones only, with some absent. The repertoire has around 140,000 clones, 85% to 90% of them found once; the top ten carry about 9.4%. Material: peripheral blood. Receptor source: a woman in her forties or fifties with active or convalescent COVID-19.

This chain joins TRBV10-3 and TRBJ2-3; 12 bases are shared with TRBD1. J lost 4 bases, V lost 4 bases, and 6 bases had no gene match. Germline CDR1 and CDR2: ENHRY and SYGVKD. The CDR3 contains 16 residues. CDR3 sequence reads: CAISAGTGGNADTQYF. For the CDR3, the DNA is TGTGCCATCAGTGCTGGGACAGGGGGCAATGCAGATACGCAGTATTTT.

This sequence joins TRBV19 and TRBJ1-1; D possibly corresponds to TRBD1 (5 bases). In germline, CDR1 is LNHDA, CDR2 SQIVND (reference sequence). With 6 bases removed from V and 2 bases from J, the gap between germline ends came to 10 bases. This CDR3 region has 13 residues. The CDR3 loop reads CASSPGRNTEAFF. The CDR3 DNA reads TGTGCCAGTAGCCCAGGGCGTAACACTGAAGCTTTCTTT.

The V gene is TRBV11-2, the J gene TRBJ1-6; 8 bases agree with TRBD1. CDR1 is SGHAT and CDR2 is FQNNGV in the germline V gene. The CDR3 is made up of 17 amino acids. V dropped 3 bases and J dropped 0; count of bases not matched to a gene: 4. The CDR3 loop is CASSFRTGSSYNSPLHF. As DNA, the CDR3 is TGTGCCAGCAGCTTTAGGACAGGGAGCTCCTATAATTCACCCCTCCACTTT.

This clone has a handful of counts. This chain joins TRBV2 and TRBJ2-1, with D unresolved. The CDR3 has 14 amino acids. V was shortened by 1 base and J by 6 bases, with 10 bases between the two germline ends. Germline V gives CDR1 SNHLY, CDR2 FYNNEI. CDR3 in amino acids: CASSEELRVNEQFF. CDR3 in DNA: TGTGCCAGCAGTGAAGAGTTGAGAGTCAATGAGCAGTTCTTC.

The genes are TRBV7-2 and TRBJ2-5; TRBD2 agrees at 7 bases. V gave up 1 base and J gave up 5 bases; unmatched junction bases: 1. This CDR3 spans 13 amino acids. Looked up from germline, CDR1 is SGHTA and CDR2 is FQGNSA. This CDR3 reads CASSLVREETQYF. The CDR3 DNA sequence: TGTGCCAGCAGCTTAGTGCGGGAGGAGACCCAGTACTTC.

The V gene is TRBV28, the J gene TRBJ2-1; TRBD2 matches at 7 bases. Germline CDR1 MDHEN, CDR2 SYDVKM. The CDR3 sequence is 13 residues long. V dropped 4 bases and J dropped 7; count of bases not matched to a gene: 4. The CDR3 DNA reads TGTGCCAGCAGTTCGACTAGCCCGAATGAGCAGTTCTTC. Its protein is CASSSTSPNEQFF.

This chain links TRBV6-5 with TRBJ1-1, with a weak D call TRBD1 (6 bases). CDR3 length: 14 residues. CDR1 MNHEY and CDR2 SVGAGI come from the germline V gene. Trimming removed 6 bases from V and 2 bases from J, with 13 bases in between. CDR3 DNA sequence: TGTGCCAGCAGCGAGGACAGACTCAACACTGAAGCTTTCTTT. As protein: CASSEDRLNTEAFF.

V and J are TRBV28 and TRBJ1-2; D is undetermined. This CDR3 has 17 amino acids. The V end was cut by 6 bases, the J end by 6 bases, with 26 bases between. Germline CDR1 and CDR2: MDHEN and SYDVKM. The CDR3 sequence is CASRVGSFGRVEHGYTF. For the CDR3, the DNA is TGTGCCAGCAGGGTAGGCAGCTTCGGTCGGGTTGAGCATGGCTACACCTTC.

This chain links TRBV4-2 with TRBJ1-3; D is unresolved. Trimming left V 7 bases short and J 0 bases short, with 16 bases between. Germline V gene lookup returns CDR1 LGHNA and CDR2 YNFKEQ. The CDR3 loop spans 16 amino acids. Here the CDR3 DNA reads TGTGCCAGCACCACCCGGGTCGGATTCTCTGGAAACACCATATATTTT. Its translation is CASTTRVGFSGNTIYF.

This clone came up once. The chain employs TRBV2 and TRBJ2-2; no reliable D call. V was cut by 11 bases and J by 0 bases, with 16 bases left in between. CDR1 SNHLY and CDR2 FYNNEI come from the germline V gene. This CDR3 has 15 amino acids. This CDR3 is CASTPGSSNTGELFF. The DNA of the CDR3 is TGTGCCTCCACCCCAGGATCTTCGAACACCGGGGAGCTGTTTTTT.

CDR3 protein: CASSLSDQPQHF. DNA of the CDR3: TGTGCCAGCAGTTTATCGGATCAGCCCCAGCATTTT. This rearrangement joins TRBV28 to TRBJ1-5; D unresolved. The CDR3 is 12 residues long. V gave up 1 base and J gave up 5 bases, with 3 bases separating them. Germline CDR1 MDHEN, CDR2 SYDVKM.

The V and J genes are TRBV24-1 and TRBJ2-1; 7 bases fit TRBD1. The CDR3 runs 11 residues. Per the germline V gene, CDR1 is KGHDR and CDR2 is SFDVKD. The trim removed 5 bases at V and 12 bases at J, leaving 3 bases unmatched. The CDR3 here is CATSGQGRQFF. CDR3 sequence (DNA): TGTGCCACCAGTGGACAGGGCCGGCAGTTCTTC.

The V call is TRBV14, the J call TRBJ2-1; 7 bases align to TRBD2. V was pared by 2 bases and J by 6 bases, with 10 bases of the junction left unmatched. Per the germline V gene, CDR1 is SGHDN and CDR2 is FVKESK. This CDR3 has 16 residues. The CDR3 region is CASSQIGAGRFNEQFF. CDR3 in DNA: TGTGCCAGCAGCCAAATAGGAGCGGGGAGGTTCAATGAGCAGTTCTTC.

The J gene is TRBJ1-3, the V gene TRBV7-2; no definite D call. The CDR3 totals 15 residues. With 5 bases removed from V and 4 bases from J, the gap between germline ends came to 15 bases. Germline V CDR1 and CDR2: SGHTA, FQGNSA. CDR3 residues: CASSRRPGVGNTIYF. As DNA, the CDR3 is TGTGCCAGCAGCCGCCGACCCGGGGTCGGAAACACCATATATTTT.

This clone appeared a few times. The DNA for the CDR3 is TGTGCCAGCAGGGGTACCTTCAGGGCTGGGTCCTACAATGAGCAGTTCTTC. Protein: CASRGTFRAGSYNEQFF. The chain recombines TRBV27 with TRBJ2-1, with D tentatively TRBD1 (5 bases). Trimming shortened V by 6 bases and J by 1 base, and 19 bases separated the two germline ends. This CDR3 has 17 amino acids. In germline, CDR1 is MNHEY, CDR2 SMNVEV (reference sequence).

The chain recombines TRBV3-1 (or the pseudogene TRBV3-2) with TRBJ1-1; tentative D call: TRBD1 (6 bases). Germline values: CDR1 LGHDT, CDR2 YNNKEL (reference sequence). The V end lost 3 bases, the J end lost 1 base, and 9 bases lay between the germline ends. This CDR3 spans 14 amino acids. The CDR3 DNA sequence: TGTGCCAGCAGCCAGAGCAGGGGGAACACTGAAGCTTTCTTT. Translation gives CASSQSRGNTEAFF.

This clone has a handful of counts. The rearrangement uses TRBV11-2 and TRBJ1-3; no clear D. Between the trimmed V and J ends, which lost 5 bases and 0 bases, there was a span of 17 bases. The germline V gene has CDR1 SGHAT and CDR2 FQNNGV. The CDR3 loop spans 17 amino acids. The CDR3 coding sequence is TGTGCCAGCAGCAATCCATCAGGCCCCTCCTCTGGAAACACCATATATTTT. As protein: CASSNPSGPSSGNTIYF.

The rearrangement uses TRBV9 and TRBJ1-4, with D possibly TRBD1 on 5 matching bases. The CDR3 runs 16 residues. The germline V gene has CDR1 SGDLS and CDR2 YYNGEE. Trimming cost V 4 bases and J 8 bases, with 21 bases left between them. The CDR3 DNA reads TGTGCCAGCAGCCCGCGGCTCGGGGCCGGGGGGGAAAAACTGTTTTTT. Translation gives CASSPRLGAGGEKLFF.

The chain has TRBV7-9 and TRBJ1-1, with D uncertain. There are 14 residues in the CDR3. Trimming took off 3 bases at V and 7 bases at J, with 15 bases between the two ends. The germline V gene encodes CDR1 SEHNR and CDR2 FQNEAQ (reference sequence). The CDR3 protein is CASSLEWVRGEAFF. In DNA form, the CDR3 reads TGTGCCAGCAGCTTGGAGTGGGTCAGAGGTGAAGCTTTCTTT.

The gene calls are TRBV7-9 and TRBJ1-1; a weak D match, TRBD1 (6 bases). Germline V gives CDR1 SEHNR, CDR2 FQNEAQ (reference sequence). This CDR3 spans 15 amino acids. Trimming cost V 5 bases and J 1 base, with 14 bases left between them. The CDR3 DNA sequence: TGTGCCAGCAGCGGAACGGGACACTGGAACACTGAAGCTTTCTTT. It encodes CASSGTGHWNTEAFF.

The chain links TRBV6-5 to TRBJ2-1; 10 nucleotides agree with TRBD2. V lost 6 bases, J lost 4 bases, and 3 bases stayed unmatched. CDR1 is MNHEY, CDR2 SVGAGI, per germline. CDR3 length: 14 amino acids. As DNA, the CDR3 is TGTGCCAGCAGCGGGGGACTAGCGTACAATGAGCAGTTCTTC. Translating it yields CASSGGLAYNEQFF.

CDR3 residues: CASSLDSGRYTGELFF. CDR3 DNA: TGTGCCAGCAGCTTAGATAGCGGGAGGTACACCGGGGAGCTGTTTTTT. The genes are TRBV11-2 and TRBJ2-2; TRBD2 agrees at 10 bases. From germline, CDR1 is SGHAT and CDR2 FQNNGV. V lost 0 bases and J lost 3; bases outside the gene matches: 1. CDR3 length: 16 amino acids.

The V call is TRBV11-2, the J call TRBJ2-5; the match to TRBD2 covers 11 bases. Germline CDR1 and CDR2: SGHAT and FQNNGV. V dropped 1 base and J dropped 3; count of bases not matched to a gene: 4. This CDR3 comprises 16 residues. The CDR3 here is CASSLGGSGGEETQYF. Here the CDR3 DNA reads TGTGCCAGCAGCTTAGGTGGTAGCGGGGGGGAAGAGACCCAGTACTTC.

V is TRBV5-4 and J is TRBJ1-6, with D tentatively TRBD1 (6 bases). The CDR3 is made up of 15 amino acids. CDR1 is SGHNT and CDR2 is YYREEE in the germline V gene (reference sequence). V dropped 4 bases and J dropped 8 bases, with 16 bases sitting between them. The CDR3 here is CASSLAGTLDSPLHF. The CDR3 DNA follows: TGTGCCAGCAGCCTAGCCGGGACACTGGATTCACCCCTCCACTTT.

The chain has TRBV11-1 and TRBJ2-2; no clear D gene. The V gene lost 5 bases and the J gene lost 1 base, with 14 bases spanning the gap. CDR1 is SGHAT, CDR2 FQDESV, per germline (reference sequence). The CDR3 consists of 16 residues. For the CDR3, the DNA is TGTGCCAGCAGCCCCGGTTGGTTCAAGAACACCGGGGAGCTGTTTTTT. Protein product: CASSPGWFKNTGELFF.

This chain links TRBV28 with TRBJ1-2, with 10 bases aligning to TRBD1. The CDR3 is 15 residues long. V shed 6 bases, J shed 6 bases, and the junction held 10 bases outside the gene matches. Germline CDR1 is MDHEN and CDR2 is SYDVKM. CDR3: CASSPGQGWVDGYTF. The CDR3 nucleotides are TGTGCCAGCAGCCCGGGACAGGGGTGGGTGGATGGCTACACCTTC.

The chain has TRBV7-3 and TRBJ2-7; D gene uncertain. The CDR3 runs 14 residues. Trimming took 5 bases from V and 1 from J, leaving 12 bases between them. The germline V gene encodes CDR1 SGHTA and CDR2 FQGTGA. The CDR3 is CASSLFVGSYEQYF. In DNA, the CDR3 is TGTGCCAGCAGCCTGTTTGTCGGTTCCTACGAGCAGTACTTC. The variable domain in full, with the rest retrieved from reference TRBV7-3 and TRBJ2-7, is GAGVSQTPSNKVTEKGKYVELRCDPISGHTALYWYRQSLGQGPEFLIYFQGTGAADDSGLPNDRFFAVRPEGSVSTLKIQRTERGDSAVYLCASSLFVGSYEQYFGPGTRLTVT.

This chain connects TRBV15 to TRBJ1-3; 8 nucleotides agree with TRBD1. The CDR3 sequence is 19 residues long. Germline CDR1 reads LNHNV; CDR2 reads YYDKDF (reference sequence). V trimming: 2 bases; J trimming: 0 bases; junction bases outside the gene matches: 12. The CDR3, as DNA: TGTGCCACCAGCAGATCCCCCGGGACAGGTCCATACTCTGGAAACACCATATATTTT. This gives the protein CATSRSPGTGPYSGNTIYF.

CDR3 nucleotide sequence: TGCGCCAGCAGCCCCGGGCCTGGACAGGACTATGGCTACACCTTC. It codes for CASSPGPGQDYGYTF. The chain uses TRBV5-1 and TRBJ1-2, with TRBD1 matching over 7 bases. Germline CDR1 SGHRS, CDR2 YFSETQ. The CDR3 is 15 amino acids. Trimming at V came to 4 bases and at J to 3 bases, leaving 9 bases not matched to a gene. The full variable domain, in which reference TRBV5-1 and TRBJ1-2 provide the parts outside the CDR3, is KAGVTQTPRYLIKTRGQQVTLSCSPISGHRSVSWYQQTPGQGLQFLFEYFSETQRNKGNFPGRFSGRQFSNSRSEMNVSTLELGDSALYLCASSPGPGQDYGYTFGSGTRLTVV.

The chain couples TRBV6-5 to TRBJ1-1; tentative D call: TRBD1 (5 bases). Germline values: CDR1 MNHEY, CDR2 SVGAGI. This CDR3 spans 12 amino acids. V lost 8 bases, J lost 6 bases, and 13 bases lay in between. Here the CDR3 DNA reads TGTGCCAGCGGCCGACAGTTCCCTGAAGCTTTCTTT. It is translated as CASGRQFPEAFF.